Below are 10 T cell receptor beta chains sequenced from a single sample in a study of cytotoxic CD8 clonotypes in ibrutinib-treated CLL. Data came from immunoSEQ multiplex PCR; TCRdb stores just in-frame clones and leaves some out. The sample lists 42,000 or so clones; around 63% were seen once. The sample in question was PBMCs, obtained at disease progression, from a patient treated with ibrutinib. The receptors were sampled from a human donor with chronic lymphocytic leukemia.

For this clone: Other DNA sequences in this sample translate to the same CDR3. The V call is TRBV20-1, the J call TRBJ2-7, with 8 bases fitting TRBD2. The germline CDR1 and CDR2 sequences are DFQATT and SNEGSKA (reference sequence). The CDR3 totals 11 residues. V lost 6 bases, J lost 4 bases, and 2 bases stayed unmatched. The CDR3 bases are TGCAGTGCCCGGGGGGGATACGAGCAGTACTTC. It is translated as CSARGGYEQYF.

The chain is built from TRBV18 and TRBJ2-5; D remains unclear. V lost 0 bases and J lost 3, with 2 bases in between. This CDR3 has 12 residues. The germline gives CDR1 KGHSH, CDR2 LQKENI. The CDR3 sequence: CASSPPEETQYF. The CDR3 DNA is TGTGCCAGCTCACCACCGGAAGAGACCCAGTACTTC.

The chain employs TRBV7-6 and TRBJ2-1, with 10 positions matching TRBD2. The germline gives CDR1 SGHVS, CDR2 FNYEAQ. The CDR3 consists of 15 residues. The V gene end was trimmed by 1 base and the J gene end by 5 bases; junction bases not matched to a gene: 2. In DNA, the CDR3 is TGTGCCAGCAGCTTAGAGCTAGCGGGAGACAATGAGCAGTTCTTC. This translates into CASSLELAGDNEQFF.

The chain is built from TRBV7-8 and TRBJ2-7, with 7 bases that match TRBD1. V shed 1 base and J 3 bases; nucleotides not matched to a gene: 3. Germline loops: CDR1 SGHVS, CDR2 FQNEAQ. The CDR3 spans 14 residues. The CDR3 region is CASSLVTGVYEQYF. The CDR3 region has the DNA TGTGCCAGCAGCTTAGTCACAGGGGTCTACGAGCAGTACTTC. The variable domain in full, completed from reference TRBV7-8 and TRBJ2-7, reads GAGVSQSPRYKVAKRGQDVALRCDPISGHVSLFWYQQALGQGPEFLTYFQNEAQLDKSGLPSDRFFAERPEGSVSTLKIQRTQQEDSAVYLCASSLVTGVYEQYFGPGTRLTVT.

This chain joins TRBV7-2 and TRBJ2-2, with 7 positions matching TRBD1. Germline-derived CDR1 and CDR2 are SGHTA and FQGNSA. The CDR3 has 14 residues. The junction had 10 bases not matched to a gene; V was cut back by 10 bases and J by 5 bases. The CDR3 nucleotides read TGTGCCACCAGACAGGGTCCCGGGACCGGGGAGCTGTTTTTT. This translates into CATRQGPGTGELFF.

V and J are TRBV6-1 and TRBJ2-1; D is unresolved. In germline, CDR1 is MNHNS, CDR2 SASEGT. The CDR3 has 16 amino acids. V dropped 2 bases and J dropped 0 bases, with 11 bases sitting between them. Written as DNA, the CDR3 is TGTGCCAGCAGTGAATTTTCGCACAGCTCCTACAATGAGCAGTTCTTC. This gives the protein CASSEFSHSSYNEQFF.

In this sample, this clone turned up a few times. The gene calls are TRBV2 and TRBJ2-1; D is perhaps TRBD1 (6 bases). Germline CDR1 and CDR2: SNHLY and FYNNEI. Trimming took off 6 bases at V and 10 bases at J, with 16 bases between the two ends. The CDR3 is 13 residues long. The CDR3 DNA follows: TGTGCCAGCAGGCAAGATTCCGGGACAGAGCAGTTCTTC. Translation gives CASRQDSGTEQFF.

This chain links TRBV5-6 with TRBJ1-5, with D possibly matching TRBD1 (5 bases). Trimming stripped 4 bases from V and 6 bases from J, with 14 bases between. There are 14 residues in the CDR3. Germline V gives CDR1 SGHDT, CDR2 YYEEEE. The CDR3 protein is CASSTIGGAQPQHF. The CDR3 DNA follows: TGTGCCAGCAGCACGATCGGAGGGGCTCAGCCCCAGCATTTT.

CDR3 residues: CASNSDGTRTGELFF. The DNA of the CDR3 is TGCGCCAGCAACTCCGACGGGACCCGCACCGGGGAGCTGTTTTTT. The chain uses TRBV5-1 and TRBJ2-2; D is possibly TRBD1 or TRBD2 (5 bases each). This CDR3 has 15 amino acids. Trimming left V 6 bases short and J 4 bases short, with 16 bases between. Germline V CDR1 and CDR2: SGHRS, YFSETQ. The whole variable domain, filled in from reference TRBV5-1 and TRBJ2-2, reads KAGVTQTPRYLIKTRGQQVTLSCSPISGHRSVSWYQQTPGQGLQFLFEYFSETQRNKGNFPGRFSGRQFSNSRSEMNVSTLELGDSALYLCASNSDGTRTGELFFGEGSRLTVL.

This chain links TRBV12-5 with TRBJ2-1; 10 bases align to TRBD1. The CDR3 sequence is 15 residues long. Per the germline V gene, CDR1 is LGHNT and CDR2 is FRNRAP. The trim removed 1 base at V and 8 bases at J, leaving 5 bases unmatched. The CDR3 DNA sequence: TGTGCTAGTGGTTTGGGACAGGGGGCGTGGGATGAGCAGTTCTTC. Translated: CASGLGQGAWDEQFF.